This T cell receptor (beta chain) was sequenced during a study of blood T cell repertoires in COVID-19. Study-level background: Sources were T cells, B-cell-depleted T cells, or PBMCs; the material itself was cDNA or gDNA.

Source study methods: Amplification from reference gene primers served as the basis for estimated nucleated cell counts. TCRdb keeps only in-frame clones here, not all; method: immunoSEQ multiplex PCR. V, J and clone size are those of that table, while D and trimming were read from the DNA. The repertoire has under 150,000 clones, roughly 84% of them found once; the top ten carry approximately 1.5%. This clone has only one observation. The sample comprised peripheral blood. This clonotype was obtained from a man aged 55 to 70 with acute or convalescent COVID-19.

CDR3 in amino acids: CASSSQTSGKETQYF. CDR3 DNA sequence: TGTGCCAGCAGTTCCCAGACTAGCGGTAAAGAGACCCAGTACTTC. This chain connects TRBV6-5 to TRBJ2-5; TRBD2 aligns across 9 bases. The CDR3 sequence is 15 residues long. V trimming: 4 bases; J trimming: 3 bases; junction bases outside the gene matches: 6. Germline values: CDR1 MNHEY, CDR2 SVGAGI.